The present T cell receptor (beta chain) was sequenced within a study of T cell repertoires in ileal Crohn's disease. This clone was seen only a few times. Its antigen is unknown. TCRdb's copy holds only in-frame clones and misses some; the assay was immunoSEQ multiplex PCR. The sample holds 30,000 to 35,000 clones; 80% are singletons and the top ten take about 20%. Study-wide results and caveats: Every patient over 26.8% clonality showed endoscopic recurrence.

The CDR3 length is 12 residues. After removal of 1 base from V and 9 bases from J, the junction contained 0 bases not matched to a gene. Germline V gives CDR1 LNHDA, CDR2 SQIVND (reference sequence). This sequence joins TRBV19 and TRBJ2-5; TRBD1 matches 9 bases. The receptor was isolated from an adult with Crohn's disease. Sequenced input: ileal tissue. The CDR3 loop is CASSIGQGAQYF. The CDR3 DNA reads TGTGCCAGTAGTATAGGACAGGGGGCCCAGTACTTC.